The rows below give T cell receptor beta chains drawn from one sample of a study of Graves' ophthalmopathy and Graves' hyperthyroidism. TCRdb recomputed calls from the multiplex PCR reads with MiXCR, one row per CDR3 protein. The data contain 300,000 to 400,000 distinct CDR3 sequences, around a sixth of them singletons. Sequencing was done on a sample of peripheral blood. The receptor source for this set is an adult man with Graves' ophthalmopathy. The CDR3 runs from the conserved cysteine through the conserved F or W. Fields, in order: J gene, D gene, clone size, V gene, CDR3 DNA, CDR3 protein. A D gene is named only where the DNA matches it firmly. The size of a clone is reported for some rows only, either as once, few or many, or as a class for expanded clones.

j_gene: TRBJ2-3; d_gene: TRBD2; abundance: many; v_gene: TRBV15; CDR3nt: TGTGCCACCGGCCCCGGGGGAGGGATGACAGATACGCAGTATTTT; CDR3aa: CATGPGGGMTDTQYF
j_gene: TRBJ2-5; d_gene: TRBD1; abundance: many; v_gene: TRBV3-1; CDR3nt: TGTGCCAGCAGCCAAGATGTTAAGGGGGCCCAAGAGACCCAGTACTTC; CDR3aa: CASSQDVKGAQETQYF
j_gene: TRBJ1-2; d_gene: TRBD1; abundance: -; v_gene: TRBV20-1; CDR3nt: TGCAGTGCTTCAGCCGGGGCAGGGGGAGGAAACTATGGCTACACCTTC; CDR3aa: CSASAGAGGGNYGYTF
j_gene: TRBJ1-5; d_gene: -; abundance: once; v_gene: TRBV5-5; CDR3nt: TGTGCCAGCAGCCGGACTCCCCAAGGCAATCAGCCCCAGCATTTT; CDR3aa: CASSRTPQGNQPQHF
j_gene: TRBJ2-5; d_gene: -; abundance: many; v_gene: TRBV6-5; CDR3nt: TGTGCCAGCAGTTACTCGGCGGGGAGCCCAGAGACCCAGTACTTC; CDR3aa: CASSYSAGSPETQYF
j_gene: TRBJ2-2; d_gene: TRBD1; abundance: many; v_gene: TRBV19; CDR3nt: TGTGCCAGTAAACCTCAGGGGGCAAGAAACACCGGGGAGCTGTTTTTT; CDR3aa: CASKPQGARNTGELFF
j_gene: TRBJ1-5; d_gene: -; abundance: many; v_gene: TRBV6-2/TRBV6-3; CDR3nt: TGTGCCAGCAGAAAGGGCTTAATCGGTAATCAGCCCCAGCATTTT; CDR3aa: CASRKGLIGNQPQHF
j_gene: TRBJ2-5; d_gene: TRBD2; abundance: many; v_gene: TRBV12-3/TRBV12-4; CDR3nt: TGTGCCAGCAGGTTCAGCGGGGGGCCCCAAGAGACCCAGTACTTC; CDR3aa: CASRFSGGPQETQYF
j_gene: TRBJ2-4; d_gene: TRBD1; abundance: many; v_gene: TRBV6-2/TRBV6-3; CDR3nt: TGTGCCAGCACCCGACAGGGGTTGGGGAACATTCAGTACTTC; CDR3aa: CASTRQGLGNIQYF
j_gene: TRBJ2-5; d_gene: -; abundance: many; v_gene: TRBV11-2; CDR3nt: TGTGCCAGCAGCTTAGGACAGTTGAAAGAGACCCAGTACTTC; CDR3aa: CASSLGQLKETQYF
j_gene: TRBJ1-2; d_gene: -; abundance: many; v_gene: TRBV19; CDR3nt: TGTGCCAGTAGTGCCAGGGGACGGACCTATGGCTACACCTTC; CDR3aa: CASSARGRTYGYTF
j_gene: TRBJ2-5; d_gene: -; abundance: many; v_gene: TRBV6-2/TRBV6-3; CDR3nt: TGTGCCAGCACAACCGGGCCCGAAGCGCAAGAGACCCAGTACTTC; CDR3aa: CASTTGPEAQETQYF
j_gene: TRBJ1-3; d_gene: -; abundance: many; v_gene: TRBV7-8; CDR3nt: TGTGCCAGCAGCCCCCTCTACTCTGGAAACACCATATATTTT; CDR3aa: CASSPLYSGNTIYF
j_gene: TRBJ2-7; d_gene: -; abundance: many; v_gene: TRBV7-2; CDR3nt: TGTGCCAGCAGCTTAGGGGTGTCTGCGGGGTACGAGCAGTACTTC; CDR3aa: CASSLGVSAGYEQYF
j_gene: TRBJ1-5; d_gene: -; abundance: many; v_gene: TRBV28; CDR3nt: -; CDR3aa: CASSLYFGEDSNQPQHF
j_gene: TRBJ1-2; d_gene: -; abundance: many; v_gene: TRBV5-1; CDR3nt: TGCGCCAGCAGCTTGGAACCGACGAACTATGGCTACACCTTC; CDR3aa: CASSLEPTNYGYTF
j_gene: TRBJ1-1; d_gene: -; abundance: -; v_gene: TRBV12-3/TRBV12-4; CDR3nt: TGTGCCAGCAGTGGGGAATACAGACTCACTGAAGCTTTCTTT; CDR3aa: CASSGEYRLTEAFF
j_gene: TRBJ1-2; d_gene: -; abundance: once; v_gene: TRBV9; CDR3nt: TGTGCCAGCAGCGTAGAAGACGCAGCTGTCTATGGCTACACCTTC; CDR3aa: CASSVEDAAVYGYTF
j_gene: TRBJ2-7; d_gene: TRBD2; abundance: -; v_gene: TRBV11-1; CDR3nt: TGTGCCAGCAGCTCAAGGACTAGACCCTACGAGCAGTACTTC; CDR3aa: CASSSRTRPYEQYF
j_gene: TRBJ2-4; d_gene: -; abundance: many; v_gene: TRBV6-5; CDR3nt: TGTGCCAGCAGGCGGGACAACAAAAACATTCAGTACTTC; CDR3aa: CASRRDNKNIQYF
j_gene: TRBJ1-5; d_gene: -; abundance: -; v_gene: TRBV7-3; CDR3nt: TGTGCCAGCTCCCTGAAGGGGGTGAGTCAGCCCCAGCATTTT; CDR3aa: CASSLKGVSQPQHF
j_gene: TRBJ2-2; d_gene: -; abundance: many; v_gene: TRBV10-3; CDR3nt: TGTGCCATCAGTGAACCGTTGACAGAGGGCGGCGGGGAGCTGTTTTTT; CDR3aa: CAISEPLTEGGGELFF
j_gene: TRBJ2-5; d_gene: -; abundance: many; v_gene: TRBV7-2; CDR3nt: TGTGCCAGCAGATTAGCGGCGGAGGCTCGAGAGACCCAGTACTTC; CDR3aa: CASRLAAEARETQYF
j_gene: TRBJ1-1; d_gene: -; abundance: many; v_gene: TRBV6-2/TRBV6-3; CDR3nt: TGTGCCAGCGGGGAGTACAAGGCCACTGAAGCTTTCTTT; CDR3aa: CASGEYKATEAFF
j_gene: TRBJ2-7; d_gene: TRBD1; abundance: many; v_gene: TRBV11-2; CDR3nt: TGTGCCAGCAGCCAATCGACAGGGAGCTCCTACGAGCAGTACTTC; CDR3aa: CASSQSTGSSYEQYF
j_gene: TRBJ2-7; d_gene: TRBD2; abundance: -; v_gene: TRBV28; CDR3nt: TGTGCCAGCAGTTTATTGGGGACTAGCGGGAGGCCGATCAGGGAGCAGTACTTC; CDR3aa: CASSLLGTSGRPIREQYF
j_gene: TRBJ2-7; d_gene: -; abundance: many; v_gene: TRBV27; CDR3nt: TGTGCCAGCAGTTTTAGTGGCGGCTACGAGCAGTACTTC; CDR3aa: CASSFSGGYEQYF
j_gene: TRBJ2-2; d_gene: TRBD1; abundance: many; v_gene: TRBV5-4; CDR3nt: TGTGCCAGCAGTTCCGGGACAGGGAGGAGCACCGGGGAGCTGTTTTTT; CDR3aa: CASSSGTGRSTGELFF
j_gene: TRBJ1-1; d_gene: -; abundance: many; v_gene: TRBV20-1; CDR3nt: TGCAGTGCTACTAGGCACACTGAAGCTTTCTTT; CDR3aa: CSATRHTEAFF
j_gene: TRBJ1-3; d_gene: -; abundance: few; v_gene: TRBV12-3/TRBV12-4; CDR3nt: TGTGCCAGCACCTCCGCGAACACCATATATTTT; CDR3aa: CASTSANTIYF
j_gene: TRBJ2-7; d_gene: TRBD2; abundance: -; v_gene: TRBV11-1; CDR3nt: TGTGCCAGCAGCTTAGCCGGGACTAGCGGACACTACGAGCAGTACTTC; CDR3aa: CASSLAGTSGHYEQYF
j_gene: TRBJ2-7; d_gene: TRBD2; abundance: many; v_gene: TRBV7-9; CDR3nt: TGTGCCAGCAGCACAAGGCGGGGGGGCGAGCAGTACTTC; CDR3aa: CASSTRRGGEQYF
j_gene: TRBJ1-2; d_gene: -; abundance: many; v_gene: TRBV20-1; CDR3nt: TGCAGTGCTAGAGAGGCACAGAACTATGGCTACACCTTC; CDR3aa: CSAREAQNYGYTF
j_gene: TRBJ2-7; d_gene: TRBD2; abundance: many; v_gene: TRBV12-3/TRBV12-4; CDR3nt: TGTGCCAGCAGTTCCCCAGCGGGGGGCGTCGTCGAGCAGTACTTC; CDR3aa: CASSSPAGGVVEQYF
j_gene: TRBJ1-1; d_gene: TRBD1; abundance: many; v_gene: TRBV6-5; CDR3nt: TGTGCCGGAAACAGGGGTAGGGGCACTGAAGCTTTCTTT; CDR3aa: CAGNRGRGTEAFF
j_gene: TRBJ2-5; d_gene: TRBD1; abundance: few; v_gene: TRBV18; CDR3nt: TGTGCCAGCTCATTGGCAGGGGGCGAAGAGACCCAGTACTTC; CDR3aa: CASSLAGGEETQYF
j_gene: TRBJ2-7; d_gene: -; abundance: many; v_gene: TRBV6-2/TRBV6-3; CDR3nt: TGTGCCAGCAGTTACTCGAGGGGGTCGGGGGGCGAGCAGTACTTC; CDR3aa: CASSYSRGSGGEQYF
j_gene: TRBJ2-2; d_gene: TRBD2; abundance: -; v_gene: TRBV5-1; CDR3nt: TGCGCCAGCAGCTTGGCCAGCGCGGGGGGGCCGAACACCGGGGAGCTGTTTTTT; CDR3aa: CASSLASAGGPNTGELFF
j_gene: TRBJ2-5; d_gene: TRBD2; abundance: many; v_gene: TRBV11-2; CDR3nt: TGTGCCAGCAGCTTGGGGACTAGCGGGGGGAAAGAGACCCAGTACTTC; CDR3aa: CASSLGTSGGKETQYF
j_gene: TRBJ2-5; d_gene: TRBD1; abundance: many; v_gene: TRBV5-6; CDR3nt: TGTGCCAGCAGCTTGAGGGGGACAGGGTTTAGAGAGACCCAGTACTTC; CDR3aa: CASSLRGTGFRETQYF
j_gene: TRBJ1-1; d_gene: -; abundance: many; v_gene: TRBV10-3; CDR3nt: TGTGCCAAGACACGGCGGGGGTTAGACACTGAAGCTTTCTTT; CDR3aa: CAKTRRGLDTEAFF
j_gene: TRBJ2-1; d_gene: TRBD2; abundance: many; v_gene: TRBV7-3; CDR3nt: TGTGCCAGCAGCTTTTCGCGGGGGGGCTACCATGAGCAGTTCTTC; CDR3aa: CASSFSRGGYHEQFF
j_gene: TRBJ2-5; d_gene: TRBD2; abundance: many; v_gene: TRBV20-1; CDR3nt: TGCAGTGCTAGGTCGGCTAGCGGGAGGGAGACCCAGTACTTC; CDR3aa: CSARSASGRETQYF
j_gene: TRBJ1-1; d_gene: -; abundance: few; v_gene: TRBV6-1; CDR3nt: TGTGCCAGCAGTCCGTCGGGTGTAATGAACACTGAAGCTTTCTTT; CDR3aa: CASSPSGVMNTEAFF
j_gene: TRBJ2-2; d_gene: TRBD1; abundance: many; v_gene: TRBV5-1; CDR3nt: TGCGCCAGCAGCTTGGGACAGGGAGTCACCGGGGAGCTGTTTTTT; CDR3aa: CASSLGQGVTGELFF
j_gene: TRBJ2-7; d_gene: -; abundance: many; v_gene: TRBV7-2; CDR3nt: TGTGCCAGCACCTCAACCACTGGTTCCTACGAGCAGTACTTC; CDR3aa: CASTSTTGSYEQYF
j_gene: TRBJ2-5; d_gene: TRBD2; abundance: many; v_gene: TRBV19; CDR3nt: TGTGCCAGTAGTCCCGGGACTAGCGGGACGTACCAAGAGACCCAGTACTTC; CDR3aa: CASSPGTSGTYQETQYF
j_gene: TRBJ1-2; d_gene: TRBD1; abundance: many; v_gene: TRBV27; CDR3nt: TGTGCCAGCAGTAGACCCGGGACAGCCTTCTATGGCTACACCTTC; CDR3aa: CASSRPGTAFYGYTF